The clone carrying this T cell receptor (beta chain) appeared a few times. This record comes from a study of blood T cell repertoires in COVID-19. Across the study: The United States, Italy and Spain supplied acute and convalescent COVID-19 samples.

Under the authors' procedure: Estimated nucleated cell counts came from reference gene primer amplification. Repertoires were generated with immunoSEQ multiplex PCR, while TCRdb's copy carries only in-frame clones and drops some. D and trimming come from the DNA, and the V and J calls and clone size come from that table. The data contain some 330,000 clones, roughly nine tenths of them singletons. V lost 5 bases and J lost 3; bases outside the gene matches: 10. Germline CDR1 and CDR2: MNHEY and SMNVEV (reference sequence). This CDR3 contains 16 residues. This TCR derives from a woman aged 25 to 39 with COVID-19, enrolled during active disease. The sequencing sample was made of peripheral blood. The chain joins TRBV27 to TRBJ2-7; 10 bases fit TRBD1. CDR3 sequence reads: CASSPGRRTGGYEQYF. CDR3 DNA sequence: TGTGCCAGCAGTCCCGGAAGGCGGACAGGGGGCTACGAGCAGTACTTC.